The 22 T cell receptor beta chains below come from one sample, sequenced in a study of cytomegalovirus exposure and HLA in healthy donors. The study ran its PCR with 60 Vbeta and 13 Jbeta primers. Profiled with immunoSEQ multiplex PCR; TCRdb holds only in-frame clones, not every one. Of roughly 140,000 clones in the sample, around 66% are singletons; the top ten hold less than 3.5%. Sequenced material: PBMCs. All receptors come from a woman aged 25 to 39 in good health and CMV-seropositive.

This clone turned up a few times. DNA for the CDR3: TGCAGCGTCGGGAAGGGTAGCAATGAGCAGTTCTTC. It specifies CSVGKGSNEQFF. This chain uses TRBV29-1 with TRBJ2-1; possibly TRBD2 for D (5 bases). CDR1 and CDR2 from the germline V gene are SQVTM and ANQGSEA. The CDR3 spans 12 residues. The V end was cut by 6 bases, the J end by 6 bases, with 12 bases between.

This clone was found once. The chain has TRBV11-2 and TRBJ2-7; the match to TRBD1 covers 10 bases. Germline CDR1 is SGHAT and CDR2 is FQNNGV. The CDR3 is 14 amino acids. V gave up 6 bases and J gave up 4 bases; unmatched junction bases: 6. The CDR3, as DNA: TGTGCCAGCAGAACTGACAGGGGGCGGTACGAGCAGTACTTC. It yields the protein CASRTDRGRYEQYF.

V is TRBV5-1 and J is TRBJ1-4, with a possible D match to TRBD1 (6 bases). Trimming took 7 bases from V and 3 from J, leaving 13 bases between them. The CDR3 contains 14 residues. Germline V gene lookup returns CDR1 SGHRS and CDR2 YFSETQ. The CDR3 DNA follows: TGCGCCAGCCGCCAGGGGCCTTCTAATGAAAAACTGTTTTTT. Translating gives CASRQGPSNEKLFF.

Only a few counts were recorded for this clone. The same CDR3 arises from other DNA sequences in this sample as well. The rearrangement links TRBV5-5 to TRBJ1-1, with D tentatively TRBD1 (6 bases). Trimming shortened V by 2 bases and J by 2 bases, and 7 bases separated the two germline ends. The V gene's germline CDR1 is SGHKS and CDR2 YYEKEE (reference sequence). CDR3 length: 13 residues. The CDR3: CASSLQGNTEAFF. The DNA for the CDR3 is TGTGCCAGCAGCTTACAGGGAAACACTGAAGCTTTCTTT.

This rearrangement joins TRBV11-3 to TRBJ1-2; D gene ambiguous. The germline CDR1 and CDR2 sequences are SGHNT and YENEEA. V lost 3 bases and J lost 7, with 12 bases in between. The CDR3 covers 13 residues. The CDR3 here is CASSFSTTGGYTF. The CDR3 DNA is TGTGCCAGCAGCTTTAGCACAACTGGTGGCTACACCTTC. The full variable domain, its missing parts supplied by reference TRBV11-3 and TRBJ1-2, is EAGVVQSPRYKIIEKKQPVAFWCNPISGHNTLYWYLQNLGQGPELLIRYENEEAVDDSQLPKDRFSAERLKGVDSTLKIQPAELGDSAVYLCASSFSTTGGYTFGSGTRLTVV.

For the CDR3, the DNA is TGTGCCAGCAGAGACTCTGCTAACTATGGCTACACCTTC. Amino acids: CASRDSANYGYTF. The rearrangement links TRBV6-1 to TRBJ1-2; D ambiguous. The CDR3 extends over 13 amino acids. The germline CDR1 and CDR2 sequences are MNHNS and SASEGT. Deletions cut 6 bases from V and 0 bases from J, with 8 bases between.

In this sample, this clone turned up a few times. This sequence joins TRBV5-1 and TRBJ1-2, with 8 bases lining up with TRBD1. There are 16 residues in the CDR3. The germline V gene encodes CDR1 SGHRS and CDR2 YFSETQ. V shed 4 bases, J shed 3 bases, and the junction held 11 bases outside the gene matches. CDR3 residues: CASSVDPTGGYYGYTF. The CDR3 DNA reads TGCGCCAGCAGCGTGGACCCAACAGGGGGGTACTATGGCTACACCTTC.

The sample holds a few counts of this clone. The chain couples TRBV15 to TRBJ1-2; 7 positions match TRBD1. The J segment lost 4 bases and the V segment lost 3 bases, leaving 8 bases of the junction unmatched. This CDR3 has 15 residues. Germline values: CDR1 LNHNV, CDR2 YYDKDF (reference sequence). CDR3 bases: TGTGCCACCAGCAGGGCCCCGGGACAGTTCTATGGCTACACCTTC. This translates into CATSRAPGQFYGYTF.

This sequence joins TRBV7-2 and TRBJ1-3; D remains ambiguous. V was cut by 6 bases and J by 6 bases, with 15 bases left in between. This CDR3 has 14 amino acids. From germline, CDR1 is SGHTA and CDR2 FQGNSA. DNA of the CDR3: TGTGCCAGCAGTTCACTCCGAGCTCCAAACACCATATATTTT. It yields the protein CASSSLRAPNTIYF.

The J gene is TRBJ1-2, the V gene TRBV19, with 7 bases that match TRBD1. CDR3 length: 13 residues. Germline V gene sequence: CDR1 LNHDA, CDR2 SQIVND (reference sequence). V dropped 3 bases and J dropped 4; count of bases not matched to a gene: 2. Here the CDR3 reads CASSIGQVYGYTF. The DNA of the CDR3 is TGTGCCAGTAGTATCGGACAGGTCTATGGCTACACCTTC.

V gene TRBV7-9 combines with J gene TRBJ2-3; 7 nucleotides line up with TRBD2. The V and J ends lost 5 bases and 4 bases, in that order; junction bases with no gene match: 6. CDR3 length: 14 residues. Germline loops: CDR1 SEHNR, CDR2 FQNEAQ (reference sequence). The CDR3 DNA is TGTGCCAGCAGCGCTAGGACTAGTGCAGATACGCAGTATTTT. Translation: CASSARTSADTQYF.

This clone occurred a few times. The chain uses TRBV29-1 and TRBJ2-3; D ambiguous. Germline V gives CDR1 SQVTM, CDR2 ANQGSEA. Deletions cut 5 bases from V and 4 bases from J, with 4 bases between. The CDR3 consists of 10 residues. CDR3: CSVISDTQYF. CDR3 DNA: TGCAGCGTTATCTCAGATACGCAGTATTTT.

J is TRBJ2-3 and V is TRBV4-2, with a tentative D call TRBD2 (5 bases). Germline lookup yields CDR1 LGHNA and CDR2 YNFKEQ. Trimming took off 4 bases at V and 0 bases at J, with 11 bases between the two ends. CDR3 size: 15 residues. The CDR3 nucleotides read TGTGCCAGCAGCCCCGCAGGACTCAGCACAGATACGCAGTATTTT. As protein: CASSPAGLSTDTQYF.

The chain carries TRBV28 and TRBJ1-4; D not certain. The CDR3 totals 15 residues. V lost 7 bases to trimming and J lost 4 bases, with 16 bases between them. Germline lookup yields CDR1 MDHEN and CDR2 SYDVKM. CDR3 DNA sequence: TGTGCCAGCACCGTCATGCAGGCGGGTAATGAAAAACTGTTTTTT. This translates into CASTVMQAGNEKLFF.

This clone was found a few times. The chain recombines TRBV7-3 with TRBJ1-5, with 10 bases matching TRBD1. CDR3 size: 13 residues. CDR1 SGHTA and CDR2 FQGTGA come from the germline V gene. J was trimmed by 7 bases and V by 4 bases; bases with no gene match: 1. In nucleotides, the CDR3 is TGTGCCAGCAGCTCGACAGGGGGCCAGCCCCAGCATTTT. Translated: CASSSTGGQPQHF.

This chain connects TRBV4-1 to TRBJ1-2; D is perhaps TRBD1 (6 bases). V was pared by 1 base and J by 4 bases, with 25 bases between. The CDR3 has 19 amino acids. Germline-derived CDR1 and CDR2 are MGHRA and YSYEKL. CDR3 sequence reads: CASSQGVFPRGLSTYGYTF. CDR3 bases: TGCGCCAGCAGCCAAGGTGTTTTTCCCAGGGGTTTATCGACCTATGGCTACACCTTC.

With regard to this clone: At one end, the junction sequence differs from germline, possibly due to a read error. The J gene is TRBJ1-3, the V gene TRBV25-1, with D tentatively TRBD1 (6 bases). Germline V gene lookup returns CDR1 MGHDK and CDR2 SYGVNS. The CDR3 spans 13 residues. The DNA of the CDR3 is TGTGCCACTACAGGGACCTCTGGAAACACCGTATATTTT. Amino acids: CATTGTSGNTVYF.

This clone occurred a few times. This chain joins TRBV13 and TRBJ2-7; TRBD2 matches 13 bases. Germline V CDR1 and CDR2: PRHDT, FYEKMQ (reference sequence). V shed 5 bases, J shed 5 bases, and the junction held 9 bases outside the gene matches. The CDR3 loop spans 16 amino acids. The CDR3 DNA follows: TGTGCCAGCAGCCCCCGGACTAGCGGGAGTCGGAACGAGCAGTACTTC. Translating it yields CASSPRTSGSRNEQYF.

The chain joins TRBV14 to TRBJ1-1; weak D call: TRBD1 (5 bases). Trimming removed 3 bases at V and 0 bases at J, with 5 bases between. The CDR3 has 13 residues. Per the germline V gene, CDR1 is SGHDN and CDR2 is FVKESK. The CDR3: CASSQDMNTEAFF. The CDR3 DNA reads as TGTGCCAGCAGCCAGGACATGAACACTGAAGCTTTCTTT.

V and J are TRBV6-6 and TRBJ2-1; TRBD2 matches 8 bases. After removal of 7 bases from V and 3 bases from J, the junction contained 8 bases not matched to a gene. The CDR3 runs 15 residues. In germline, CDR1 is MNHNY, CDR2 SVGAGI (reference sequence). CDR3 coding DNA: TGTGCCAGCAACCCTAGTAGCGGGAACTACAATGAGCAGTTCTTC. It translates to CASNPSSGNYNEQFF.

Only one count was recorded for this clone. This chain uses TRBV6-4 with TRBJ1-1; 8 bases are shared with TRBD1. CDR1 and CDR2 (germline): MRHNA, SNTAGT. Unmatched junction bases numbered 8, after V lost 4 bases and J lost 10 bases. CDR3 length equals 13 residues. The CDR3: CASSAETGTGAFF. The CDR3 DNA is TGTGCCAGCAGTGCCGAAACAGGGACAGGAGCTTTCTTT.

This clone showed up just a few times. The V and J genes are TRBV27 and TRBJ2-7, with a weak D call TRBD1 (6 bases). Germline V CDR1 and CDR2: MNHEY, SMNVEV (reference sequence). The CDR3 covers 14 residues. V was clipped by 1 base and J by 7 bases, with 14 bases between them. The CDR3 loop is CASSLFQGTGEQYF. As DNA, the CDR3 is TGTGCCAGCAGTTTATTTCAGGGGACGGGAGAGCAGTACTTC.